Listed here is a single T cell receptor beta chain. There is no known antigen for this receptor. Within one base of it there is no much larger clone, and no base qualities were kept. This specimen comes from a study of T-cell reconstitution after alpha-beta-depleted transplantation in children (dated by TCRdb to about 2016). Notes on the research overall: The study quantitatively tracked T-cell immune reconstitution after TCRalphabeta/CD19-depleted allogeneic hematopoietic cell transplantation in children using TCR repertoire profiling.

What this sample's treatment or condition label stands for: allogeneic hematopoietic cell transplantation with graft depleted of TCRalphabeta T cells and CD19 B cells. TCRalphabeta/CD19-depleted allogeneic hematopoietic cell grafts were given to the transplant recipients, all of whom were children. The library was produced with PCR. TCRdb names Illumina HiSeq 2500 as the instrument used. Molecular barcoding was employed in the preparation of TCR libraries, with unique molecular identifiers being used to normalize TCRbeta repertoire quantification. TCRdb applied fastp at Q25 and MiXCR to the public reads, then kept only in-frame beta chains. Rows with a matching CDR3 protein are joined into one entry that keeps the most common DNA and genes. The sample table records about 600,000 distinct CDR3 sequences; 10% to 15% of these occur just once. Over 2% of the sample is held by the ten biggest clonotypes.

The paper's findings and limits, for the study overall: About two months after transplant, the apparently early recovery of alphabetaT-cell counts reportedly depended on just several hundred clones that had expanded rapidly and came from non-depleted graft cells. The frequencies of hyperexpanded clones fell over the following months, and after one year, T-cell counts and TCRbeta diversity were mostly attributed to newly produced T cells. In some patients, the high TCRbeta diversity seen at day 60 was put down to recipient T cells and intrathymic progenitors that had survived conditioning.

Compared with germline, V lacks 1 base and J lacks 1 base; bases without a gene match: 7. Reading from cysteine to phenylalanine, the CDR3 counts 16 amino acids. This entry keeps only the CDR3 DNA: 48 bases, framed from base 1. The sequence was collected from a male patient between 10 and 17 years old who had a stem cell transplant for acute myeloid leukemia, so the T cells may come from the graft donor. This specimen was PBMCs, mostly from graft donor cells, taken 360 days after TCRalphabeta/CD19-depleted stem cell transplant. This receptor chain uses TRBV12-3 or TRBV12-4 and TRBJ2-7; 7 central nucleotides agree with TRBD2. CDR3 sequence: CASSLVASGRSYEQYF. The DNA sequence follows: TGTGCCAGCAGTTTAGTGGCTAGCGGACGATCCTACGAGCAGTACTTC.